The entry that follows covers one T cell receptor beta chain sequence. Its cognate antigen is unknown. The sample comes from a study of cytomegalovirus exposure and HLA in healthy donors. The CDR3 has 14 amino acids. The V gene's germline CDR1 is MNHEY and CDR2 SVGAGI. V was shortened by 6 bases and J by 6 bases, with 15 bases between the two germline ends. Study outcomes and limitations: In a later analysis, a genetic analysis reported fewer productive-TCR N-insertions in an Asian-associated ancestry cluster than the cohort average. A later analysis linked a missense variant in DCLRE1C to the trimming of TCR beta V and J genes. Most TCR sequences were uncommon, yet certain public TCRs appeared in many donors.

Primers for the PCR totalled 60 Vbeta and 13 Jbeta. Some clones are missing from TCRdb's copy, which holds only in-frame ones; the method was immunoSEQ multiplex PCR. The table includes roughly 130,000 clones, 75% to 90% detected once. Sequences were obtained from PBMCs. This receptor was taken from a middle-aged man in good health and CMV-seronegative. The J gene is TRBJ1-5, the V gene TRBV6-5; the D is unclear. Here the CDR3 DNA reads TGTGCCAGCAGAAAAGCGTATGAGGCTCAGCCCCAGCATTTT. It specifies CASRKAYEAQPQHF.